Following are 32 T cell receptor beta chains from one sample sequenced in a study of T-cell reconstitution after alpha-beta-depleted transplantation in children. Unique molecular identifiers featured in how the TCRbeta library was prepared. TCRdb used MiXCR to reprocess the PCR reads, holding one entry per CDR3 protein. This sample has around 600,000 distinct CDR3 sequences, with more than 20% found just once. The sample was PBMCs, mostly from graft donor cells, taken 360 days after TCRalphabeta/CD19-depleted stem cell transplant. The origin of the receptors is a boy in the first two years of life who had a stem cell transplant for acute myeloid leukemia, so the T cells may come from the graft donor.

This clonotype was counted at least ten times. V usage is TRBV7-9 and J usage is TRBJ2-3; D is ambiguous. This CDR3 is built from 16 residues. V lost 4 bases to trimming and J lost 4 bases, with 18 bases between them. Germline CDR1 SEHNR, CDR2 FQNEAQ (reference sequence). The CDR3 DNA sequence: TGTGCCAGCAGCTCAACCGGGCCGAGCTTAGCAGATACGCAGTATTTT. This translates into CASSSTGPSLADTQYF.

The table lists this clonotype with a few counts. The gene calls are TRBV24-1 and TRBJ2-3, with D unresolved. V lost 7 bases and J lost 4, with 11 bases in between. The CDR3 sequence is 13 residues long. Per the germline V gene, CDR1 is KGHDR and CDR2 is SFDVKD. CDR3 bases: TGTGCCACCAGAACGACGGGTGCAGATACGCAGTATTTT. This gives the protein CATRTTGADTQYF.

The rearrangement links TRBV20-1 to TRBJ1-6, with D perhaps matching TRBD1 (5 bases). Trimming stripped 0 bases from V and 3 bases from J, with 15 bases between. CDR1 DFQATT and CDR2 SNEGSKA come from the germline V gene (reference sequence). The CDR3 has 17 residues. The CDR3 sequence: CSARDTGSGLYNSPLHF. For the CDR3, the DNA is TGCAGTGCTAGAGATACAGGTTCAGGGCTCTATAATTCACCCCTCCACTTT.

This clonotype has just a few counts. V is TRBV25-1 and J is TRBJ2-1; 8 bases are a match to TRBD2. CDR1 is MGHDK and CDR2 is SYGVNS in the germline V gene. The CDR3 runs 15 residues. The V segment lost 5 bases and the J segment 7 bases; nucleotides outside the gene matches: 10. This CDR3 reads CASSQVPGLVNEQFF. CDR3 DNA: TGTGCCAGCAGTCAGGTCCCGGGACTAGTAAATGAGCAGTTCTTC. Full variable domain (rest looked up from reference TRBV25-1 and TRBJ2-1): EADIYQTPRYLVIGTGKKITLECSQTMGHDKMYWYQQDPGMELHLIHYSYGVNSTEKGDLSSESTVSRIRTEHFPLTLESARPSHTSQYLCASSQVPGLVNEQFFGPGTRLTVL.

The chain recombines TRBV30 with TRBJ1-5; D unclear. V lost 2 bases to trimming and J lost 3 bases, with 14 bases between them. Germline loops: CDR1 GTSNPN, CDR2 SVGIG (reference sequence). The CDR3 covers 15 residues. CDR3 in amino acids: CAWSHGFNDNQPQHF. The CDR3, as DNA: TGTGCCTGGAGTCACGGGTTTAACGACAATCAGCCCCAGCATTTT.

This clonotype has a count of ten or more. The V call is TRBV20-1, the J call TRBJ1-1; D is possibly TRBD1 (5 bases). Germline lookup yields CDR1 DFQATT and CDR2 SNEGSKA (reference sequence). The CDR3 runs to 13 residues. With 6 bases removed from V and 1 base from J, the gap between germline ends came to 12 bases. CDR3: CSAPPRANTEAFF. The CDR3 coding sequence is TGCAGTGCGCCCCCCAGGGCGAACACTGAAGCTTTCTTT.

The CDR3 nucleotides read TGCAGCGTGAAGCGGGACACCCCACTAGGGATTCAGTACTTC. Its protein product is CSVKRDTPLGIQYF. The V call is TRBV29-1, the J call TRBJ2-4, with D perhaps matching TRBD2 (7 bases). CDR3 size: 14 residues. V lost 6 bases to trimming and J lost 10 bases, with 22 bases between them. Germline V CDR1 and CDR2: SQVTM, ANQGSEA.

This clonotype showed up many times. This CDR3 is CASSIRTGLNEQFF. For the CDR3, the DNA is TGTGCCAGTAGTATTAGGACAGGTCTGAATGAGCAGTTCTTC. This chain links TRBV19 with TRBJ2-1; 7 bases match TRBD1. J lost 7 bases, V lost 3 bases, and 6 bases had no gene match. Germline V lookup: CDR1 LNHDA, CDR2 SQIVND (reference sequence). The CDR3 totals 14 residues.

This clonotype was counted ten times or more. This rearrangement joins TRBV20-1 to TRBJ2-7; maybe TRBD1 (5 bases). The germline V gene has CDR1 DFQATT and CDR2 SNEGSKA (reference sequence). Trimming shortened V by 3 bases and J by 3 bases, and 9 bases separated the two germline ends. This CDR3 is 12 amino acids long. This chain's CDR3 is CSASDRYYEQYF. In nucleotides, the CDR3 is TGCAGTGCTAGCGACAGATACTACGAGCAGTACTTC.

The CDR3: CSATTGRRNEQFF. Here the CDR3 DNA reads TGCAGTGCTACCACCGGACGCCGCAATGAGCAGTTCTTC. The V call is TRBV20-1, the J call TRBJ2-1; D gene unclear. CDR1 is DFQATT and CDR2 is SNEGSKA in the germline V gene (reference sequence). This CDR3 comprises 13 residues. The germline V and J ends were trimmed by 4 bases and 6 bases, with 13 bases remaining between them.

This rearrangement joins TRBV6-1 to TRBJ1-1; D unresolved. Looked up from germline, CDR1 is MNHNS and CDR2 is SASEGT. The CDR3 runs to 14 residues. Trimming removed 7 bases from V and 4 bases from J, with 16 bases in between. The CDR3 loop reads CASTPLGGRTEAFF. CDR3 nucleotides: TGTGCCAGCACCCCCCTGGGAGGGCGCACTGAAGCTTTCTTT.

This clonotype was counted ten times or more. The chain recombines TRBV6-5 with TRBJ2-2; 10 positions agree with TRBD1. The CDR3 is 17 residues long. CDR1 MNHEY and CDR2 SVGAGI come from the germline V gene. V dropped 0 bases and J dropped 5; count of bases not matched to a gene: 6. Here the CDR3 reads CASSYSGQGWGTGELFF. In DNA, the CDR3 is TGTGCCAGCAGTTACTCGGGACAGGGGTGGGGAACCGGGGAGCTGTTTTTT.

V gene TRBV12-3 or TRBV12-4 combines with J gene TRBJ2-3, with D possibly TRBD1 on 5 matching bases. This CDR3 is 14 amino acids long. The V end lost 4 bases, the J end lost 2 bases, and 10 bases lay between the germline ends. The CDR3 region has the DNA TGTGCCAGCAGTTCCATCAGGGTCACAGATACGCAGTATTTT. Its translation: CASSSIRVTDTQYF.

J is TRBJ2-7 and V is TRBV13; D may be TRBD2 (5 bases). V lost 4 bases and J 4 bases, leaving 11 bases between the germline ends. CDR3 length: 13 amino acids. Germline V gene lookup returns CDR1 PRHDT and CDR2 FYEKMQ (reference sequence). The CDR3 DNA reads as TGTGCCAGCAGCTCTCAACTAGGGTACGAGCAGTACTTC. This gives the protein CASSSQLGYEQYF. Drawing the rest from reference TRBV13 and TRBJ2-7, the complete variable domain is AAGVIQSPRHLIKEKRETATLKCYPIPRHDTVYWYQQGPGQDPQFLISFYEKMQSDKGSIPDRFSAQQFSDYHSELNMSSLELGDSALYFCASSSQLGYEQYFGPGTRLTVT.

This clonotype has only a few counts. The CDR3 sequence: CASSLGGRSGRETQYF. The CDR3 DNA follows: TGTGCCAGCAGCTTAGGAGGTCGGAGCGGGAGGGAGACCCAGTACTTC. This chain uses TRBV7-6 with TRBJ2-5; 9 bases agree with TRBD2. The germline V gene has CDR1 SGHVS and CDR2 FNYEAQ. This CDR3 region has 16 residues. The ends lost 1 base at V and 5 bases at J; junction bases unmatched: 8. The complete variable domain, with remaining parts taken from reference TRBV7-6 and TRBJ2-5, reads GAGVSQSPRYKVTKRGQDVALRCDPISGHVSLYWYRQALGQGPEFLTYFNYEAQQDKSGLPNDRFSAERPEGSISTLTIQRTEQRDSAMYRCASSLGGRSGRETQYFGPGTRLLVL.

This clonotype was detected only a few times. V and J are TRBV7-9 and TRBJ2-7; 8 bases fit TRBD1. The CDR3 has 15 residues. V shed 1 base, J shed 4 bases, and the junction held 6 bases outside the gene matches. CDR1 and CDR2 (germline): SEHNR, FQNEAQ (reference sequence). CDR3 in amino acids: CASSLVRTGNYEQYF. In nucleotides, the CDR3 is TGTGCCAGCAGCTTAGTCCGGACAGGGAATTACGAGCAGTACTTC.

The genes are TRBV5-1 and TRBJ2-1; D is unclear. The V end was cut by 1 base, the J end by 8 bases, with 10 bases between. The CDR3 runs 13 residues. Germline assignment: CDR1 SGHRS and CDR2 YFSETQ. CDR3 region: CASSLSQAYEQFF. In nucleotides, the CDR3 is TGCGCCAGCAGCTTGTCCCAGGCATATGAGCAGTTCTTC.

Many counts were recorded for this clonotype. This chain connects TRBV12-3 or TRBV12-4 to TRBJ1-1; the D is unclear. The CDR3 is 13 amino acids. Deletions cut 3 bases from V and 5 bases from J, with 10 bases between. The CDR3 region is CASSFQRETEAFF. CDR3 nucleotide sequence: TGTGCCAGCAGTTTTCAGAGGGAGACTGAAGCTTTCTTT.

The sample holds many counts of this clonotype. The rearrangement joins TRBV28 to TRBJ2-5, with 9 bases identical to TRBD1. After removal of 6 bases from V and 4 bases from J, the junction contained 6 bases not matched to a gene. The V gene's germline CDR1 is MDHEN and CDR2 SYDVKM. The CDR3 has 14 residues. CDR3 coding DNA: TGTGCCAGCAGCCCGTACAGGGGGCGAGAGACCCAGTACTTC. It yields the protein CASSPYRGRETQYF. The variable domain in full, completed from reference TRBV28 and TRBJ2-5, reads DVKVTQSSRYLVKRTGEKVFLECVQDMDHENMFWYRQDPGLGLRLIYFSYDVKMKEKGDIPEGYSVSREKKERFSLILESASTNQTSMYLCASSPYRGRETQYFGPGTRLLVL.

The chain couples TRBV7-9 to TRBJ2-3; 8 bases fit TRBD2. The CDR3 totals 16 residues. The J segment lost 2 bases and the V segment lost 4 bases, leaving 8 bases of the junction unmatched. In germline, CDR1 is SEHNR, CDR2 FQNEAQ (reference sequence). The CDR3 loop reads CASSCDSGAPTDTQYF. Here the CDR3 DNA reads TGTGCCAGCAGCTGCGATAGCGGGGCCCCCACAGATACGCAGTATTTT.

This clonotype was picked up many times. The DNA of the CDR3 is TGCAGTGCTAGATCCGGCAGGGGGCGGGCCGGGGAGCTGTTTTTT. Protein sequence: CSARSGRGRAGELFF. The gene calls are TRBV20-1 and TRBJ2-2, with 8 bases fitting TRBD1. The J segment lost 6 bases and the V segment lost 2 bases, leaving 8 bases of the junction unmatched. CDR3 length equals 15 residues. The germline CDR1 and CDR2 sequences are DFQATT and SNEGSKA (reference sequence).

The rearrangement joins TRBV29-1 to TRBJ2-1; D is uncertain. Trimming removed 0 bases from V and 5 bases from J, with 11 bases in between. Germline V gene data show CDR1 as SQVTM and CDR2 as ANQGSEA. This CDR3 is 14 amino acids long. The CDR3 loop reads CSVEDFAGNNEQFF. Here the CDR3 DNA reads TGCAGCGTTGAAGATTTTGCTGGAAACAATGAGCAGTTCTTC.

This clonotype was found many times. CDR3 bases: TGTGCCAGCAACGGATGGAGGTCGTGGGGGATGTCGTCCGAGACCCAGTACTTC. Amino acid sequence: CASNGWRSWGMSSETQYF. The chain carries TRBV7-8 and TRBJ2-5; D could derive from TRBD1 or TRBD2 (5 bases each). Trimming removed 7 bases at V and 5 bases at J, with 29 bases between. This CDR3 region has 18 residues. Germline V gene data show CDR1 as SGHVS and CDR2 as FQNEAQ.

The V and J genes are TRBV5-1 and TRBJ2-5; D tentatively reads TRBD1 or TRBD2 (5 bases each). The V and J ends lost 1 base and 4 bases respectively, with 8 bases between them. The CDR3 is 13 residues long. Germline CDR1 and CDR2: SGHRS and YFSETQ. The CDR3 here is CASSLPGRETQYF. CDR3 in DNA: TGCGCCAGCAGCTTGCCGGGGCGAGAGACCCAGTACTTC.

In its sample, this clonotype was seen many times. The CDR3 protein is CASSYAWGPIQRPNTEAFF. In DNA, the CDR3 is TGTGCCAGCAGTTACGCATGGGGACCGATCCAGCGACCTAACACTGAAGCTTTCTTT. J is TRBJ1-1 and V is TRBV6-5; D is perhaps TRBD1 (5 bases). This CDR3 region has 19 residues. The germline gives CDR1 MNHEY, CDR2 SVGAGI. V lost 2 bases and J 2 bases, leaving 24 bases between the germline ends.

The sample holds a few counts of this clonotype. The chain couples TRBV29-1 to TRBJ2-5, with TRBD1 identical over 7 bases. Germline assignment: CDR1 SQVTM and CDR2 ANQGSEA. The CDR3 extends over 14 amino acids. With 4 bases clipped from V and 2 bases from J, the junction kept 7 bases outside the gene matches. CDR3 sequence reads: CSVGVIQGQETQYF. Written as DNA, the CDR3 is TGCAGCGTTGGGGTAATACAGGGGCAAGAGACCCAGTACTTC. Looking up the rest from reference TRBV29-1 and TRBJ2-5 gives the full variable domain: SAVISQKPSRDICQRGTSLTIQCQVDSQVTMMFWYRQQPGQSLTLIATANQGSEATYESGFVIDKFPISRPNLTFSTLTVSNMSPEDSSIYLCSVGVIQGQETQYFGPGTRLLVL.

This clonotype was seen ten or more times. J is TRBJ2-3 and V is TRBV6-1; D may be TRBD1 (5 bases). The CDR3 has 13 residues. CDR1 is MNHNS and CDR2 is SASEGT in the germline V gene. The V end lost 6 bases, the J end lost 11 bases, and 18 bases lay between the germline ends. CDR3 residues: CASRPTEDSKQYF. The CDR3 DNA follows: TGTGCCAGCAGACCCACTGAAGACAGTAAGCAGTATTTT.

This chain connects TRBV7-2 to TRBJ2-7; D is unresolved. Deletions cut 5 bases from V and 3 bases from J, with 2 bases between. Germline V gene sequence: CDR1 SGHTA, CDR2 FQGNSA. The CDR3 is made up of 10 amino acids. The CDR3 loop reads CASSIYEQYF. The CDR3 nucleotides are TGTGCCAGCAGCATCTACGAGCAGTACTTC.

This chain links TRBV20-1 with TRBJ2-5; no definite D call. CDR3 length equals 13 residues. CDR1 DFQATT and CDR2 SNEGSKA come from the germline V gene (reference sequence). V was trimmed by 1 base and J by 0 bases, leaving 6 bases between them. CDR3 sequence reads: CSARVVHQETQYF. DNA for the CDR3: TGCAGTGCTAGAGTAGTGCACCAAGAGACCCAGTACTTC.

As to this clonotype: A much larger clone differs from this one at a single base, so this may be a read error. This rearrangement joins TRBV10-3 to TRBJ2-7; D unresolved. Germline V CDR1 and CDR2: ENHRY, SYGVKD. The V end lost 3 bases, the J end lost 4 bases, and 4 bases lay between the germline ends. CDR3 length equals 11 residues. The CDR3 DNA reads as TGTGCCATCAGTGAACGGTACGAGCAGTACTTC. It codes for CAISERYEQYF.

This clonotype has a handful of counts. V gene TRBV6-5 combines with J gene TRBJ2-6; D gene uncertain. V was cut by 0 bases and J by 5 bases, with 5 bases left in between. Germline-derived CDR1 and CDR2 are MNHEY and SVGAGI. This CDR3 region has 14 residues. CDR3 protein: CASSYSLWANVLTF. The CDR3 region has the DNA TGTGCCAGCAGTTACTCCCTCTGGGCCAACGTCCTGACTTTC.

This clonotype was counted a few times. The chain recombines TRBV7-9 with TRBJ2-7, with 8 bases identical to TRBD2. Germline V CDR1 and CDR2: SEHNR, FQNEAQ (reference sequence). V lost 8 bases and J lost 3; bases outside the gene matches: 15. This CDR3 contains 16 residues. CDR3 sequence reads: CASVLAAAGGIYEQYF. DNA for the CDR3: TGTGCCAGCGTTTTGGCGGCGGCGGGGGGAATCTACGAGCAGTACTTC.